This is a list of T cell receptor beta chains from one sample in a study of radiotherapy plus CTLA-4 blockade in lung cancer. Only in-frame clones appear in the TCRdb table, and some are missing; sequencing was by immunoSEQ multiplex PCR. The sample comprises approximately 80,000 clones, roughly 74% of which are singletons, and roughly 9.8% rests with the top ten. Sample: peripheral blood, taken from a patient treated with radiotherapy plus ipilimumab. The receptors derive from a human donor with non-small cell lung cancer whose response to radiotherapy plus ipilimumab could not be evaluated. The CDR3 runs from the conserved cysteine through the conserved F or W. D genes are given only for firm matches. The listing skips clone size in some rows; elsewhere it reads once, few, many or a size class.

cdr3_nt: TGTGCCAGCAGCGGCGGTATCTCCTATAATTCACCCCTCCACTTT
cdr3_aa: CASSGGISYNSPLHF
clone_size: medium-sized
d_call: NA
cdr3_length: 15
v_call: TRBV5-8
j_call: TRBJ1-6

cdr3_nt: TGTGCCAGCTCACCACCGACAGGCACCTACGAGCAGTACTTC
cdr3_aa: CASSPPTGTYEQYF
clone_size: NA
d_call: NA
cdr3_length: 14
v_call: TRBV18
j_call: TRBJ2-7

cdr3_nt: TGTGCCAGCAGCAGGGGACTAGCGTCGAACACCGGGGAGCTGTTTTTT
cdr3_aa: CASSRGLASNTGELFF
clone_size: NA
d_call: TRBD2
cdr3_length: 16
v_call: TRBV5-4
j_call: TRBJ2-2

cdr3_nt: TGTGCTAGTGGTCTGCTGGATAGCGACTATGGCTACACCTTC
cdr3_aa: CASGLLDSDYGYTF
clone_size: NA
d_call: NA
cdr3_length: 14
v_call: TRBV12-5
j_call: TRBJ1-2

cdr3_nt: TGTGCCAGCAAGGCGTCAGGTGGGAGCAATCAGCCCCAGCATTTT
cdr3_aa: CASKASGGSNQPQHF
clone_size: NA
d_call: NA
cdr3_length: 15
v_call: TRBV6-5
j_call: TRBJ1-5

cdr3_nt: TGTGCCAGCAGTCCCCGGGGGGGGGTGTCCTACGAGCAGTACTTC
cdr3_aa: CASSPRGGVSYEQYF
clone_size: once
d_call: TRBD2
cdr3_length: 15
v_call: TRBV11-3
j_call: TRBJ2-7

cdr3_nt: TGCGCCAGCAGCTCCGGGACAGGGATCTCCCCACTGAAAGACTCTGAAGCTTTCTTT
cdr3_aa: CASSSGTGISPLKDSEAFF
clone_size: NA
d_call: TRBD1
cdr3_length: 19
v_call: TRBV5-1
j_call: TRBJ1-1

cdr3_nt: TGTGCCTGGAGTGGGGACAGGGATCAGCCCCAGCATTTT
cdr3_aa: CAWSGDRDQPQHF
clone_size: NA
d_call: TRBD1
cdr3_length: 13
v_call: TRBV30
j_call: TRBJ1-5

cdr3_nt: TGTGCCAGCAGCCAGGGTGGGGGAGCGGGAGTTCTCAATGAGCAGTTCTTC
cdr3_aa: CASSQGGGAGVLNEQFF
clone_size: NA
d_call: TRBD2
cdr3_length: 17
v_call: TRBV14
j_call: TRBJ2-1

cdr3_nt: TGTGCCAGCAGCTTGGGGACACGGAAGGTTGGCAACCAGCCCCAGCATTTT
cdr3_aa: CASSLGTRKVGNQPQHF
clone_size: NA
d_call: NA
cdr3_length: 17
v_call: TRBV7-8
j_call: TRBJ1-5

cdr3_nt: TGTGCCAGCAGCTTAGTTTGGCTAGCGGGAGGGCCTACAGATACGCAGTATTTT
cdr3_aa: CASSLVWLAGGPTDTQYF
clone_size: NA
d_call: TRBD2
cdr3_length: 18
v_call: TRBV7-2
j_call: TRBJ2-3

cdr3_nt: TGTGCCATCAGTGAGTCTGGTCCGGGACAGGGGGTCAATGAGCAGTTCTTC
cdr3_aa: CAISESGPGQGVNEQFF
clone_size: NA
d_call: TRBD1
cdr3_length: 17
v_call: TRBV10-3
j_call: TRBJ2-1

cdr3_nt: TGTGCCAGCAGTTACGCTAGCGGCACAGATACGCAGTATTTT
cdr3_aa: CASSYASGTDTQYF
clone_size: NA
d_call: NA
cdr3_length: 14
v_call: TRBV6-6
j_call: TRBJ2-3

cdr3_nt: TGTGCCAGCAGCTTACGTTATCCCAAGCAGGGGAGCGAAAAACTGTTTTTT
cdr3_aa: CASSLRYPKQGSEKLFF
clone_size: NA
d_call: NA
cdr3_length: 17
v_call: TRBV7-8
j_call: TRBJ1-4

cdr3_nt: TGCGCCAGCAGCGGAGGGACAGGGGGCATAAGAGCTTTCTTT
cdr3_aa: CASSGGTGGIRAFF
clone_size: NA
d_call: TRBD1
cdr3_length: 14
v_call: TRBV5-1
j_call: TRBJ1-1

cdr3_nt: TGCGCCAGCAGCCAAGATCCCGGACTGCCTCCTTCCTACGAGCAGTACTTC
cdr3_aa: CASSQDPGLPPSYEQYF
clone_size: NA
d_call: NA
cdr3_length: 17
v_call: TRBV4-3
j_call: TRBJ2-7

cdr3_nt: TGTGCCAGCAGCTACAGGACAGGGCCAGAGACCCAGTACTTC
cdr3_aa: CASSYRTGPETQYF
clone_size: NA
d_call: TRBD1
cdr3_length: 14
v_call: TRBV11-3
j_call: TRBJ2-5

cdr3_nt: TGTGCTAGTGGTTTGGGTCCCATAGTGAACACTGAAGCTTTCTTT
cdr3_aa: CASGLGPIVNTEAFF
clone_size: few
d_call: NA
cdr3_length: 15
v_call: TRBV12-5
j_call: TRBJ1-1

cdr3_nt: TGTGCCAGCAGAGGACAGGGGAGAAACATTCAGTACTTC
cdr3_aa: CASRGQGRNIQYF
clone_size: NA
d_call: TRBD1
cdr3_length: 13
v_call: TRBV6-5
j_call: TRBJ2-4

cdr3_nt: TGTGCCAGCAGTTTATCCCGACAGGGGGCAGGGGAGCAGTACTTC
cdr3_aa: CASSLSRQGAGEQYF
clone_size: NA
d_call: TRBD1
cdr3_length: 15
v_call: TRBV27
j_call: TRBJ2-7

cdr3_nt: TGTGCCAGTGGGAAGGGAGATAATTCACCCCTCCACTTT
cdr3_aa: CASGKGDNSPLHF
clone_size: few
d_call: NA
cdr3_length: 13
v_call: TRBV7-9
j_call: TRBJ1-6

cdr3_nt: TGTGCCAGCAGCTTAGGGGCCGGGAACACTGAAGCTTTCTTT
cdr3_aa: CASSLGAGNTEAFF
clone_size: NA
d_call: NA
cdr3_length: 14
v_call: TRBV7-9
j_call: TRBJ1-1

cdr3_nt: TGTGCCAGCACTTATCTAACCAGGGGACAGGGGGCAGGTGAAAAACTGTTTTTT
cdr3_aa: CASTYLTRGQGAGEKLFF
clone_size: NA
d_call: TRBD1
cdr3_length: 18
v_call: TRBV28
j_call: TRBJ1-4

cdr3_nt: TGTGCCAGCAGCTCCTCGACAGAGAACACCGGGGAGCTGTTTTTT
cdr3_aa: CASSSSTENTGELFF
clone_size: NA
d_call: NA
cdr3_length: 15
v_call: TRBV28
j_call: TRBJ2-2

cdr3_nt: TGTGCCAGCAGCTTTGGAGCGAACAATGAGCAGTTCTTC
cdr3_aa: CASSFGANNEQFF
clone_size: NA
d_call: NA
cdr3_length: 13
v_call: TRBV5-6
j_call: TRBJ2-1

cdr3_nt: TGTGCCAGCAGCGAGACAGTTACGGGCTACGAGCAGTACTTC
cdr3_aa: CASSETVTGYEQYF
clone_size: NA
d_call: NA
cdr3_length: 14
v_call: TRBV11-3
j_call: TRBJ2-7

cdr3_nt: TGCGCCAGCAGCTTGGAGGGGTTGGCGCAGCCCCAGCATTTT
cdr3_aa: CASSLEGLAQPQHF
clone_size: NA
d_call: NA
cdr3_length: 14
v_call: TRBV5-1
j_call: TRBJ1-5

cdr3_nt: TGTGCCAGTAGTATAGCGACAGAACAGCCCCAGCATTTT
cdr3_aa: CASSIATEQPQHF
clone_size: few
d_call: NA
cdr3_length: 13
v_call: TRBV19
j_call: TRBJ1-5

cdr3_nt: TGTGCCAGCAGCCAAGAGGGGGGATACACCGGGGAGCTGTTTTTT
cdr3_aa: CASSQEGGYTGELFF
clone_size: NA
d_call: NA
cdr3_length: 15
v_call: TRBV4-2
j_call: TRBJ2-2

cdr3_nt: TGTGCCAGCAGCCAAAGGCAGGGGGCCGAGCAGTACTTC
cdr3_aa: CASSQRQGAEQYF
clone_size: few
d_call: TRBD1
cdr3_length: 13
v_call: TRBV14
j_call: TRBJ2-7

cdr3_nt: TGTGCCAGCAGTTCCGTCTACAGGGTTACGAACACCATATATTTT
cdr3_aa: CASSSVYRVTNTIYF
clone_size: NA
d_call: NA
cdr3_length: 15
v_call: TRBV28
j_call: TRBJ1-3

cdr3_nt: TGCGCCAGCAGGCTGGACTATACGGCAGATACGCAGTATTTT
cdr3_aa: CASRLDYTADTQYF
clone_size: few
d_call: NA
cdr3_length: 14
v_call: TRBV5-1
j_call: TRBJ2-3

cdr3_nt: TGTGCCAGCAGCGTAGGGACAGGGTCCGCCCAAGAGACCCAGTACTTC
cdr3_aa: CASSVGTGSAQETQYF
clone_size: NA
d_call: TRBD1
cdr3_length: 16
v_call: TRBV9
j_call: TRBJ2-5

cdr3_nt: TGCGCCAGCAGCCAAGATGGGGGGGGGCCGGGGGGAGGCACAGATACGCAGTATTTT
cdr3_aa: CASSQDGGGPGGGTDTQYF
clone_size: NA
d_call: NA
cdr3_length: 19
v_call: TRBV4-3
j_call: TRBJ2-3

cdr3_nt: TGTGCCAGCTCACCGACAGTTGATCAGCCCCAGCATTTT
cdr3_aa: CASSPTVDQPQHF
clone_size: once
d_call: NA
cdr3_length: 13
v_call: TRBV18
j_call: TRBJ1-5

cdr3_nt: TGCGCCAGCAGCGGAAGGGGACAGGGGATCGATGGCTACACCTTC
cdr3_aa: CASSGRGQGIDGYTF
clone_size: NA
d_call: TRBD1
cdr3_length: 15
v_call: TRBV5-1
j_call: TRBJ1-2

cdr3_nt: TGCGCCAGCAGCTCCCAGGGCGGCGGGGAGCTGTTTTTT
cdr3_aa: CASSSQGGGELFF
clone_size: once
d_call: NA
cdr3_length: 13
v_call: TRBV5-1
j_call: TRBJ2-2

cdr3_nt: TGTGCCAGCACTGGCCCTCCCACACCCCACCAGACAGGGAGCTCTGGGGCCAACGTCCTGACTTTC
cdr3_aa: CASTGPPTPHQTGSSGANVLTF
clone_size: NA
d_call: TRBD1
cdr3_length: 22
v_call: TRBV28
j_call: TRBJ2-6

cdr3_nt: TGTGCCACCTCACCGGGATGGGGAGGCGAGCAGTACTTC
cdr3_aa: CATSPGWGGEQYF
clone_size: NA
d_call: NA
cdr3_length: 13
v_call: TRBV19
j_call: TRBJ2-7

cdr3_nt: TGTGCCAGCAGCTTGGCCCCTAGCGGGAGTAGCACAAATACGCAGTATTTT
cdr3_aa: CASSLAPSGSSTNTQYF
clone_size: once
d_call: TRBD2
cdr3_length: 17
v_call: TRBV5-4
j_call: TRBJ2-3

cdr3_nt: TGTGCCATCAGTGAGGGACAGGGGAAAGAAAAACTGTTTTTT
cdr3_aa: CAISEGQGKEKLFF
clone_size: few
d_call: TRBD1
cdr3_length: 14
v_call: TRBV10-3
j_call: TRBJ1-4

cdr3_nt: TGCGCCAGCAGCTTGGGGGGACAGCCCTACGAGCAGTACTTC
cdr3_aa: CASSLGGQPYEQYF
clone_size: NA
d_call: TRBD1
cdr3_length: 14
v_call: TRBV5-1
j_call: TRBJ2-7

cdr3_nt: TGCGCCAGCAGCTTGGCCGGTAGGACTAGCGGGAGTGGGCAGTACTTC
cdr3_aa: CASSLAGRTSGSGQYF
clone_size: NA
d_call: TRBD2
cdr3_length: 16
v_call: TRBV5-1
j_call: TRBJ2-7

cdr3_nt: TGTGCCAGTAGTATAGGACTAGCGGGAGTCAATGGGCAGTTCTTC
cdr3_aa: CASSIGLAGVNGQFF
clone_size: NA
d_call: TRBD2
cdr3_length: 15
v_call: TRBV19
j_call: TRBJ2-1

cdr3_nt: TGTGCCAGCAGCTTGGTCTGGCGGAAAAGCTCCTACAATGAGCAGTTCTTC
cdr3_aa: CASSLVWRKSSYNEQFF
clone_size: NA
d_call: NA
cdr3_length: 17
v_call: TRBV5-6
j_call: TRBJ2-1

cdr3_nt: TGTGCCAGCAGCATAAGCCAGGGATTACCCTACGAGCAGTACTTC
cdr3_aa: CASSISQGLPYEQYF
clone_size: NA
d_call: NA
cdr3_length: 15
v_call: TRBV5-4
j_call: TRBJ2-7

cdr3_nt: TGTGCCAGCAGCTTATACGGTAGCTCTGGAAACACCATATATTTT
cdr3_aa: CASSLYGSSGNTIYF
clone_size: few
d_call: NA
cdr3_length: 15
v_call: TRBV7-2
j_call: TRBJ1-3

cdr3_nt: TGTGCCAGCAGCGCCCTGACAGGTTACAATGAGCAGTTCTTC
cdr3_aa: CASSALTGYNEQFF
clone_size: NA
d_call: NA
cdr3_length: 14
v_call: TRBV11-2
j_call: TRBJ2-1

cdr3_nt: TGTGCCAGCAGCGTGCAATGGGGGGACAGGGCGTCCCTGGAGACCCAGTACTTC
cdr3_aa: CASSVQWGDRASLETQYF
clone_size: NA
d_call: TRBD1
cdr3_length: 18
v_call: TRBV9
j_call: TRBJ2-5

cdr3_nt: TGCGCCAGCAGCCAGACGGACAGTACCTTCGAAGCTTTCTTT
cdr3_aa: CASSQTDSTFEAFF
clone_size: NA
d_call: NA
cdr3_length: 14
v_call: TRBV4-1
j_call: TRBJ1-1

cdr3_nt: TGCGCCAGCAGCTTGGATGCGACAGGAAATCCCACCATATATTTT
cdr3_aa: CASSLDATGNPTIYF
clone_size: few
d_call: NA
cdr3_length: 15
v_call: TRBV5-1
j_call: TRBJ1-3

cdr3_nt: TGTGCCAGCACGACAGGCCTCACAGATACGCAGTATTTT
cdr3_aa: CASTTGLTDTQYF
clone_size: few
d_call: NA
cdr3_length: 13
v_call: TRBV2
j_call: TRBJ2-3

cdr3_nt: TGTGCCAGCACTCCGGTCGGGAGGGCGAACACCGGGGAGCTGTTTTTT
cdr3_aa: CASTPVGRANTGELFF
clone_size: NA
d_call: TRBD2
cdr3_length: 16
v_call: TRBV9
j_call: TRBJ2-2

cdr3_nt: TGTGCCAGCTCCCAAGGGACAGGGAGACAAGAGACCCAGTACTTC
cdr3_aa: CASSQGTGRQETQYF
clone_size: NA
d_call: TRBD1
cdr3_length: 15
v_call: TRBV18
j_call: TRBJ2-5

cdr3_nt: TGTGCCAGCAGCTTCTACGGGGGTTCCTCTGGGGCCAACGTCCTGACTTTC
cdr3_aa: CASSFYGGSSGANVLTF
clone_size: NA
d_call: NA
cdr3_length: 17
v_call: TRBV7-9
j_call: TRBJ2-6

cdr3_nt: TGCGCCAGCAGCCCCCAGGGTTACGAGCAGTACTTC
cdr3_aa: CASSPQGYEQYF
clone_size: few
d_call: NA
cdr3_length: 12
v_call: TRBV5-1
j_call: TRBJ2-7

cdr3_nt: TGTGCCAGCAGCATCTGGACTAGCGGGGGGGCAGAGAGAGTGTGGAATGAGCAGTTCTTC
cdr3_aa: CASSIWTSGGAERVWNEQFF
clone_size: NA
d_call: TRBD2
cdr3_length: 20
v_call: TRBV4-2
j_call: TRBJ2-1

cdr3_nt: TGTGCCAGCAGTGTGAATCCCCTAAACACTGAAGCTTTCTTT
cdr3_aa: CASSVNPLNTEAFF
clone_size: NA
d_call: NA
cdr3_length: 14
v_call: TRBV2
j_call: TRBJ1-1

cdr3_nt: TGTGCCAGCAGTTTATCGCTGGGGGGCTATGGCTACACCTTC
cdr3_aa: CASSLSLGGYGYTF
clone_size: NA
d_call: NA
cdr3_length: 14
v_call: TRBV27
j_call: TRBJ1-2

cdr3_nt: TGTGCCAGGGGGCCTAGCTACGAGCAGTACTTC
cdr3_aa: CARGPSYEQYF
clone_size: NA
d_call: NA
cdr3_length: 11
v_call: TRBV21-1
j_call: TRBJ2-7